These T cell receptor beta chains were read from a single sample in a study of control samples from healthy donors and cancer patients. Clones were read by immunoSEQ multiplex PCR, and TCRdb kept only the in-frame ones, dropping some. The table lists over 150,000 clones, more than 85% of them singletons, with roughly 2.1% in the top ten. The specimen sequenced was blood. The receptors shown here come from a woman in her thirties or forties in good health. Each CDR3 is given with its conserved first and last residue. D genes are given only for firm matches. Some rows mark clone size as missing; the rest say once, few, many or name a class of expanded clone.

TRBV27	-	once	TRBJ1-6	TGTGCCAGCAGTTTAGGGGGGGCCGATTCACCCCTCCACTTT	CASSLGGADSPLHF
TRBV13	-	-	TRBJ2-7	TGTGCCAGCAGCTCTAGGACCGCGGCAGAGCAGTACTTC	CASSSRTAAEQYF
TRBV27	-	-	TRBJ1-5	TGTGCCAGCAGCTCCGTTGGGAGCAATCAGCCCCAGCATTTT	CASSSVGSNQPQHF
TRBV27	-	-	TRBJ1-2	TGTGCCAGCAGTTCCCTAGGAAACTATGGCTACACCTTC	CASSSLGNYGYTF
TRBV19	TRBD1	-	TRBJ2-4	TGTGCCAGTAGTGCGTACAGGGGGCCCCAGTACTTC	CASSAYRGPQYF
TRBV6-6	TRBD2	-	TRBJ2-1	TGTGCCAGCAGTCCTCTAGCGGCCTCCTACAATGAGCAGTTCTTC	CASSPLAASYNEQFF
TRBV10-3	-	-	TRBJ1-1	TGTGCCATCAGTGAGACGGGATTGAACACTGAAGCTTTCTTT	CAISETGLNTEAFF
TRBV28	-	-	TRBJ1-5	TGTGCCAGCAGCGGTAATCAGCCCCAGCATTTT	CASSGNQPQHF
TRBV7-8	TRBD1	-	TRBJ1-5	TGTGCCAGCAGCCAAGCAGGGGGAGGGGGCAATCAGCCCCAGCATTTT	CASSQAGGGGNQPQHF
TRBV5-4	TRBD2	few	TRBJ2-7	TGTGCCAGCAGCACCGGGACTAGCGGGTCCAATCGACGGTACTTC	CASSTGTSGSNRRYF
TRBV7-2	-	-	TRBJ2-3	TGTGCCAGCAGCGCAGGGGGGCCCGAGCAGTATTTT	CASSAGGPEQYF
TRBV10-3	TRBD2	-	TRBJ2-1	TGTGCCATCAAAATGACTAGCGGGGGGGCAAGTGAGCAGTTCTTC	CAIKMTSGGASEQFF
TRBV5-1	TRBD2	-	TRBJ2-3	TGCGCCAGCAGCTTGTCGGCGGGGGGGCCGTGGGATACGCAGTATTTT	CASSLSAGGPWDTQYF
TRBV4-2	-	-	TRBJ1-6	TGTGCCAGCAGCCAAGACAGCTCCTATAATTCACCCCTCCACTTT	CASSQDSSYNSPLHF
TRBV3-1/TRBV3-2	-	-	TRBJ1-1	TGTGCCAGCAGCCAGGAGAACACTGAAGCTTTCTTT	CASSQENTEAFF
TRBV27	TRBD2	once	TRBJ2-1	TGTGCCAGCAGTCCTCTAGCGGGGAACGTTGAGCAGTTCTTC	CASSPLAGNVEQFF
TRBV4-1	-	-	TRBJ1-6	TGCGCCAGCAGCCAAGGGTGGGAATATAATTCACCCCTCCACTTT	CASSQGWEYNSPLHF
TRBV18	TRBD1	-	TRBJ1-5	TGTGCCAGCTCCCAAACAGGGGAGGATCAGCCCCAGCATTTT	CASSQTGEDQPQHF
TRBV4-2	-	-	TRBJ1-1	TGTGCCAGCAGCCAAGAAACCGGACAAGGTGAAGCTTTCTTT	CASSQETGQGEAFF
TRBV7-2	-	-	TRBJ1-1	TGTGCCAGCAGCCGCGGTGAGGGATTCACTGAAGCTTTCTTT	CASSRGEGFTEAFF
TRBV27	TRBD2	-	TRBJ2-3	TGTGCCAGCTCAGCGGGGGGATCAGATACGCAGTATTTT	CASSAGGSDTQYF
TRBV4-2	TRBD2	-	TRBJ2-3	TGTGCCAGCAGCCAGACTGGGACTAGCGGGGTGGCAGATACGCAGTATTTT	CASSQTGTSGVADTQYF
TRBV7-9	-	-	TRBJ1-3	TGTGCCAGCAGCTTAGCGGCGGCCGGAAACACCATATATTTT	CASSLAAAGNTIYF
TRBV3-1/TRBV3-2	-	few	TRBJ2-1	TGTGCCAGCAGCCAGGGGGCTGGGGGGAACAATGAGCAGTTCTTC	CASSQGAGGNNEQFF
TRBV5-1	-	-	TRBJ1-1	TGCGCCAGCAGCGGGGACATCCGGAACACTGAAGCTTTCTTT	CASSGDIRNTEAFF
TRBV5-5	TRBD1	-	TRBJ1-4	TGTGCCAGCAGCTTGGCCAGGACAGGGTGGGGAGAAAAACTGTTTTTT	CASSLARTGWGEKLFF
TRBV5-5	-	-	TRBJ2-7	TGTGCCAGCAGCCGCCAGGGACTCTCCTACGAGCAGTACTTC	CASSRQGLSYEQYF
TRBV18	-	once	TRBJ1-5	TGTGCCAGCTCGTCCGGGGCTCCGAGAGGTAGCAATCAGCCCCAGCATTTT	CASSSGAPRGSNQPQHF
TRBV29-1	-	-	TRBJ2-5	TGCAGCGTTGAAGACGACCAGAGGGAAGAGACCCAGTACTTC	CSVEDDQREETQYF
TRBV21-1	-	-	TRBJ2-5	TGTGCCAGCAGCAAAGGCGGGGGACAGGGTAGGCGGACCCAGTACTTC	CASSKGGGQGRRTQYF
TRBV11-2	-	once	TRBJ2-7	TGTGCCAGCAGCTTATATGTTTCCGGTCTCGAGCAGTACTTC	CASSLYVSGLEQYF
TRBV13	-	once	TRBJ2-6	TGTGCCAGCAGCTTGGAGTCTGGGGCCAACGTCCTGACTTTC	CASSLESGANVLTF
TRBV5-1	-	few	TRBJ1-4	TGCGCCAGCAGTTCAGGGGTAGGGGAAAAACTGTTTTTT	CASSSGVGEKLFF
TRBV6-5	-	-	TRBJ2-7	TGTGCCAGCAGCCCCGGGTGGGTCAAGGGCTACGAGCAGTACTTC	CASSPGWVKGYEQYF
TRBV14	TRBD1	-	TRBJ2-7	TGTGCCAGCAGCCAACAGGGGGCCTACGAGCAGTACTTC	CASSQQGAYEQYF
TRBV2	-	-	TRBJ1-1	TGTGCCAGCAGTTACAGGGCTGACACTGAAGCTTTCTTT	CASSYRADTEAFF
TRBV20-1	-	-	TRBJ2-1	TGCAGTGCTAGAATGGATGAGCAGTTCTTC	CSARMDEQFF
TRBV5-4	-	-	TRBJ1-2	TGTGCCAGCAGCTCTAAGGTCGGCATTGGCTACACCTTC	CASSSKVGIGYTF
TRBV6-5	TRBD1	-	TRBJ1-2	TGTGCCAGCAGCAAGTTGGACAGGGACGGCTACACCTTC	CASSKLDRDGYTF
TRBV27	-	-	TRBJ1-2	TGTGCCAGCAGTCCCCGGGGTGATGGCTACACCTTC	CASSPRGDGYTF